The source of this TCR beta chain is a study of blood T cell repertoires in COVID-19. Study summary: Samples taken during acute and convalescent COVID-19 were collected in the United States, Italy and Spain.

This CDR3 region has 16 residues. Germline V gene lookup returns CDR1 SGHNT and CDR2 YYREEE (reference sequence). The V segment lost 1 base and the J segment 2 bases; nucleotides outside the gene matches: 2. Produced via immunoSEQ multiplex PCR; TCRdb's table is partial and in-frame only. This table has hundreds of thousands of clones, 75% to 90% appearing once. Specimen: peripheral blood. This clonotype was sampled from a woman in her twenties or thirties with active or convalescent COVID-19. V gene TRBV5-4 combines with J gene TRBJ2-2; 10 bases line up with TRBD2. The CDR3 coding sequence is TGTGCCAGCAGCTTGTCTAGCGGGAGAAACACCGGGGAGCTGTTTTTT. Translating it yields CASSLSSGRNTGELFF.